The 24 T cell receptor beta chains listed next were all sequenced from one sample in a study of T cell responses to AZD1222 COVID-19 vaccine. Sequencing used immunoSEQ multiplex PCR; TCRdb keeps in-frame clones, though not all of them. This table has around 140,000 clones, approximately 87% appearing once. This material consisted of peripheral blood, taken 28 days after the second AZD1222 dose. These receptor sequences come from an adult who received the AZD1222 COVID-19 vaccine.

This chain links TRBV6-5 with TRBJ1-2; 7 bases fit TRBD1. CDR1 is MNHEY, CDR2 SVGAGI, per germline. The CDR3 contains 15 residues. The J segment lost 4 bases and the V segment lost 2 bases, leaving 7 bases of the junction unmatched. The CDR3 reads CASSYAPRTGYGYTF. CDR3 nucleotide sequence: TGTGCCAGCAGTTACGCCCCGAGGACAGGCTATGGCTACACCTTC.

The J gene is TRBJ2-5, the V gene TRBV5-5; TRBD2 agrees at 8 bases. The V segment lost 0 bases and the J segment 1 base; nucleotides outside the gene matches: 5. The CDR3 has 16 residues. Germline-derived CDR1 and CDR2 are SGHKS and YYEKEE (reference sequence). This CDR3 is CASSLGAGGLQETQYF. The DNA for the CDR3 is TGTGCCAGCAGCTTGGGTGCGGGAGGACTCCAAGAGACCCAGTACTTC.

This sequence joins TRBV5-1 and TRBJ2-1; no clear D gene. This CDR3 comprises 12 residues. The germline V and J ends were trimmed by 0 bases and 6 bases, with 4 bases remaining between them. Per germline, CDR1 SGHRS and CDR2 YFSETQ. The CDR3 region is CASSLEGNEQFF. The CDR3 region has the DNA TGCGCCAGCAGCTTGGAAGGCAATGAGCAGTTCTTC. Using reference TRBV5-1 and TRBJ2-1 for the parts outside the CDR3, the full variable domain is KAGVTQTPRYLIKTRGQQVTLSCSPISGHRSVSWYQQTPGQGLQFLFEYFSETQRNKGNFPGRFSGRQFSNSRSEMNVSTLELGDSALYLCASSLEGNEQFFGPGTRLTVL.

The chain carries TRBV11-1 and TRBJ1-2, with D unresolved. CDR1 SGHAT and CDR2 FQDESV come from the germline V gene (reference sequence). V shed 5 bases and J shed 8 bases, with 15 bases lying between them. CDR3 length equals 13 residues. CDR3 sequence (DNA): TGTGCCAGCAGCCCCGGACCCCTGGGAGGCTACACCTTC. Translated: CASSPGPLGGYTF. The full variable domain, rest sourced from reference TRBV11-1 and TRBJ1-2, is EAEVAQSPRYKITEKSQAVAFWCDPISGHATLYWYRQILGQGPELLVQFQDESVVDDSQLPKDRFSAERLKGVDSTLKIQPAELGDSAMYLCASSPGPLGGYTFGSGTRLTVV.

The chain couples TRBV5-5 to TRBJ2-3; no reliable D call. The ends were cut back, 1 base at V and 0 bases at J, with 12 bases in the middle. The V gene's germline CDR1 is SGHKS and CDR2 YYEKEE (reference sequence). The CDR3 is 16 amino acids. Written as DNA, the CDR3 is TGTGCCAGCAGCTTGATGCCAGCCCCTAGCACAGATACGCAGTATTTT. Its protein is CASSLMPAPSTDTQYF. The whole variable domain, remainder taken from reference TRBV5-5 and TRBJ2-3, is DAGVTQSPTHLIKTRGQQVTLRCSPISGHKSVSWYQQVLGQGPQFIFQYYEKEERGRGNFPDRFSARQFPNYSSELNVNALLLGDSALYLCASSLMPAPSTDTQYFGPGTRLTVL.

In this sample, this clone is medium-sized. Here the CDR3 reads CAISEEDRVVQPQHF. CDR3 sequence (DNA): TGTGCCATCAGTGAAGAGGACAGGGTTGTTCAGCCCCAGCATTTT. The rearrangement uses TRBV10-3 and TRBJ1-5; 8 positions agree with TRBD1. The CDR3 loop spans 15 amino acids. The V gene's germline CDR1 is ENHRY and CDR2 SYGVKD. With 3 bases clipped from V and 6 bases from J, the junction kept 7 bases outside the gene matches.

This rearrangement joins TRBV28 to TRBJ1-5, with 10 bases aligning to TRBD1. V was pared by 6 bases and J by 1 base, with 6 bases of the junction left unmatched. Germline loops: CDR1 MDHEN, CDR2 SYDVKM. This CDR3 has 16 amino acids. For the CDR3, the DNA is TGTGCCAGCAGGGCCCGACAGGGGGCAAGCAATCAGCCCCAGCATTTT. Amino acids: CASRARQGASNQPQHF.

As DNA, the CDR3 is TGTGCCAGCAGTGCAGCGGGGGGGGACTACAATGAGCAGTTCTTC. Protein sequence: CASSAAGGDYNEQFF. The chain uses TRBV2 and TRBJ2-1, with 10 bases that match TRBD2. V lost 4 bases and J lost 3; bases outside the gene matches: 3. Germline V gives CDR1 SNHLY, CDR2 FYNNEI. This CDR3 is built from 15 residues.

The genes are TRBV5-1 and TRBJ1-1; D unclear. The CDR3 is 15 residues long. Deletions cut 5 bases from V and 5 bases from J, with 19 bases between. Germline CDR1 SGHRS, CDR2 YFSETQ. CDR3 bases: TGCGCCAGCAGTAAAGAGGGAAGGATAATGACTGAAGCTTTCTTT. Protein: CASSKEGRIMTEAFF.

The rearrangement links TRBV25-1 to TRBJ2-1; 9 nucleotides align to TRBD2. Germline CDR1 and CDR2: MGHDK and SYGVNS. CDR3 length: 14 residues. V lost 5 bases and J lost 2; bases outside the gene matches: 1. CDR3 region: CASSLAGTYNEQFF. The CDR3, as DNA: TGTGCCAGCAGTCTAGCGGGGACCTACAATGAGCAGTTCTTC. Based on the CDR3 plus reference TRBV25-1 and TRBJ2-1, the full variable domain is EADIYQTPRYLVIGTGKKITLECSQTMGHDKMYWYQQDPGMELHLIHYSYGVNSTEKGDLSSESTVSRIRTEHFPLTLESARPSHTSQYLCASSLAGTYNEQFFGPGTRLTVL.

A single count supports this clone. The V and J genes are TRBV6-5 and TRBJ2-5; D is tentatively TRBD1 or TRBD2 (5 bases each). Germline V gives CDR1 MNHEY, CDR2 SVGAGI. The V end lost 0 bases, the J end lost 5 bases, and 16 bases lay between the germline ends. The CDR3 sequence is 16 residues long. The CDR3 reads CASSYSGTKIGETQYF. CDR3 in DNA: TGTGCCAGCAGTTACTCGGGGACGAAAATTGGGGAGACCCAGTACTTC.

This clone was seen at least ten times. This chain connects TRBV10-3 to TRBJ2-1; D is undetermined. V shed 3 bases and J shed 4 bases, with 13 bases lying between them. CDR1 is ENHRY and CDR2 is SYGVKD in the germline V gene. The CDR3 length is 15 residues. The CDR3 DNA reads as TGTGCCATCAGTGAACCGTGGGAAAGATACAATGAGCAGTTCTTC. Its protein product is CAISEPWERYNEQFF.

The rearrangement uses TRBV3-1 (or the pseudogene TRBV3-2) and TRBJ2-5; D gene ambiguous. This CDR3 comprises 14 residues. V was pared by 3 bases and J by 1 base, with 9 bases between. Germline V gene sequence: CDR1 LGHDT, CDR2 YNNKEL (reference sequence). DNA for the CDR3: TGTGCCAGCAGCCACCGGGTAAGCCAAGAGACCCAGTACTTC. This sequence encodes CASSHRVSQETQYF.

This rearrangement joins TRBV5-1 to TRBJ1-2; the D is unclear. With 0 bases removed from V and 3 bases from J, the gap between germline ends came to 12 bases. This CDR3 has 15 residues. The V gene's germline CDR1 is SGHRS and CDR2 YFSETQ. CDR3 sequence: CASSLGGGGYYGYTF. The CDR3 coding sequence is TGCGCCAGCAGCTTGGGAGGTGGCGGCTACTATGGCTACACCTTC.

The CDR3 region is CASSGFRDRAGEQETQYF. DNA for the CDR3: TGCGCCAGCAGTGGGTTCCGGGACAGAGCGGGGGAACAAGAGACCCAGTACTTC. The chain couples TRBV10-2 to TRBJ2-5; D possibly corresponds to TRBD2 (8 bases). Per germline, CDR1 WSHSY and CDR2 SAAADI. V gave up 4 bases and J gave up 2 bases, with 23 bases separating them. CDR3 length: 18 residues.

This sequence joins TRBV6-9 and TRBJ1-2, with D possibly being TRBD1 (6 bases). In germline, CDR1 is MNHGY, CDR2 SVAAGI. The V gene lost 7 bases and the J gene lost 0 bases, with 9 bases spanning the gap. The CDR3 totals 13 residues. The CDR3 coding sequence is TGTGCCAGCATCGGGACATCTAACTATGGCTACACCTTC. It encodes CASIGTSNYGYTF.

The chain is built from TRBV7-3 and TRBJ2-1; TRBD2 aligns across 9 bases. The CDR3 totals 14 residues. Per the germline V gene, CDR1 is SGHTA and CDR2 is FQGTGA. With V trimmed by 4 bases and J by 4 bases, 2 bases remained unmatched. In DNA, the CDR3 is TGTGCCAGCAGCTCCGCGGGGGGGTACAATGAGCAGTTCTTC. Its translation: CASSSAGGYNEQFF.

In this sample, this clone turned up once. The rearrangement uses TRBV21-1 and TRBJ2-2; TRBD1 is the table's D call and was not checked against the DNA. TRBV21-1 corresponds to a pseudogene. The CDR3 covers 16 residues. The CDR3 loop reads CASSKETGADTGELFF. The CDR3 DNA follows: TGTGCCAGCAGCAAAGAAACAGGGGCGGACACCGGGGAGCTGTTTTTT.

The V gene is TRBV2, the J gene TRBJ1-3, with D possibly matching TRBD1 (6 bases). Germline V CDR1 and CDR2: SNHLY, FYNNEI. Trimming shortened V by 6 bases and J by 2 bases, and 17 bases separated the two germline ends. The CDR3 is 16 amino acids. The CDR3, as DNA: TGTGCCAGCAGCCCCCAGGGGAGGGGTGCTGGAAACACCATATATTTT. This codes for CASSPQGRGAGNTIYF.

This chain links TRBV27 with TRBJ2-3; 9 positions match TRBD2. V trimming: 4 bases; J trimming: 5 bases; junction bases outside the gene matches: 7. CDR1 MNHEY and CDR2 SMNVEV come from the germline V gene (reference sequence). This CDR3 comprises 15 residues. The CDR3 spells CASSSGGSGGDTQYF. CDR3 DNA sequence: TGTGCCAGCAGTTCCGGTGGTAGCGGGGGAGATACGCAGTATTTT.

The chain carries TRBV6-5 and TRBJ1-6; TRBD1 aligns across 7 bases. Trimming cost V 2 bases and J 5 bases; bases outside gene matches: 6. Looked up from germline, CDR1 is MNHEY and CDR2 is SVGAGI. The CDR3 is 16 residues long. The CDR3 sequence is CASSYRGGSDNSPLHF. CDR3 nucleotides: TGTGCCAGCAGTTACCGAGGGGGCTCGGATAATTCACCCCTCCACTTT.

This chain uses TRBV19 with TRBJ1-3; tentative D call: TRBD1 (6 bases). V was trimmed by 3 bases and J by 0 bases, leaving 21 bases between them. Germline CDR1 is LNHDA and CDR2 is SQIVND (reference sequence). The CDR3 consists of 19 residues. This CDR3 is CASSISPFPTGTSGNTIYF. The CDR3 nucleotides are TGTGCCAGTAGTATCTCCCCATTCCCCACAGGGACCTCTGGAAACACCATATATTTT. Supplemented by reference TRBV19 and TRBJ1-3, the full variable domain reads DGGITQSPKYLFRKEGQNVTLSCEQNLNHDAMYWYRQDPGQGLRLIYYSQIVNDFQKGDIAEGYSVSREKKESFPLTVTSAQKNPTAFYLCASSISPFPTGTSGNTIYFGEGSWLTVV.

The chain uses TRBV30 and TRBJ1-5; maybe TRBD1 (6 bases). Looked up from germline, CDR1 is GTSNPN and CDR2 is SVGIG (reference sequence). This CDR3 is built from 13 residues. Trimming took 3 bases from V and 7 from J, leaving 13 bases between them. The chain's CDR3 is CAWSTSGEQPQHF. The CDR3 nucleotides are TGTGCCTGGAGCACCTCAGGGGAACAGCCCCAGCATTTT.

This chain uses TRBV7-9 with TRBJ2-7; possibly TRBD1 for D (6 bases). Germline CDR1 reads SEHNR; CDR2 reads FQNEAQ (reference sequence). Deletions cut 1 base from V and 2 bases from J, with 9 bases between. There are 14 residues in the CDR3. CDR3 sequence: CASSLGGHTYEQYF. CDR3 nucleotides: TGTGCCAGCAGCTTAGGGGGACACACCTACGAGCAGTACTTC.